Listed here is a single TCR beta chain. Its antigen is not known. The data were taken from a study of blood T cells in healthy people across ages. General study points: Measured against age, TCR beta diversity per million T cells decreased in a roughly linear manner. Unsorted PBMCs blocked a conclusive comparison of naive and antigen-experienced cells.

Isolating PBMCs gave at least 6 million of these cells per sample. This CDR3 has 18 residues. Germline V gives CDR1 LNHNV, CDR2 YYDKDF (reference sequence). J lost 6 bases, V lost 0 bases, and 11 bases had no gene match. For the second PCR, which ran for 7 to 11 cycles, a sample-barcoded 5' primer and a J-beta primer mix were used. Each sample yielded at least 2.5 million CDR3-containing paired-end reads. Via MiXCR, TCRdb re-called the 5' RACE reads, giving one row per CDR3 protein. Among about 670,000 distinct CDR3 sequences listed, 40% to 65% were seen once. The sequencing sample was made of blood. This chain links TRBV15 with TRBJ2-1; 10 bases line up with TRBD1. The sequence came from a woman over 75 in good health. DNA for the CDR3: TGTGCCACCAGCAGAGAGTTTTGGGGGACAGGGGCTGGCAATGAGCAGTTCTTC. Its protein is CATSREFWGTGAGNEQFF.